The 16 T cell receptor beta chains below all came from one sample that was sequenced in a study of blood T cell repertoires in COVID-19. Measured with immunoSEQ multiplex PCR; TCRdb has only the in-frame clones, and not every one. The sample contains about 400,000 clones, more than 70% of which appear only once. The material sequenced was peripheral blood. Every receptor here comes from a man aged 40-50 years with acute or convalescent COVID-19.

J is TRBJ1-2 and V is TRBV13; TRBD1 matches 7 bases. Germline V gene data show CDR1 as PRHDT and CDR2 as FYEKMQ (reference sequence). CDR3 length: 16 amino acids. The CDR3 region is CVAYVGSQVDRVGYTF. CDR3 nucleotide sequence: TGTGTCGCCTATGTGGGTTCCCAGGTAGACAGGGTAGGCTACACCTTC.

The chain links TRBV18 to TRBJ2-2; 8 positions agree with TRBD1. The ends lost 5 bases at V and 9 bases at J; junction bases unmatched: 11. The germline V gene encodes CDR1 KGHSH and CDR2 LQKENI. The CDR3 spans 15 residues. CDR3 region: CASSSVDRAQRELFF. CDR3 DNA sequence: TGTGCCAGCTCATCAGTGGACAGGGCCCAAAGGGAGCTGTTTTTT.

The genes are TRBV7-8 and TRBJ1-1; D is undetermined. The germline V gene encodes CDR1 SGHVS and CDR2 FQNEAQ. Trimming left V 5 bases short and J 1 base short, with 14 bases between. CDR3 size: 15 residues. CDR3 sequence: CASSTALGRNTEAFF. The CDR3 bases are TGTGCCAGCAGCACAGCACTGGGGAGGAACACTGAAGCTTTCTTT. The complete variable domain, with remaining parts taken from reference TRBV7-8 and TRBJ1-1, reads GAGVSQSPRYKVAKRGQDVALRCDPISGHVSLFWYQQALGQGPEFLTYFQNEAQLDKSGLPSDRFFAERPEGSVSTLKIQRTQQEDSAVYLCASSTALGRNTEAFFGQGTRLTVV.

J is TRBJ1-2 and V is TRBV5-4, with D possibly being TRBD1 (5 bases). The ends were cut back, 3 bases at V and 6 bases at J, with 15 bases in the middle. The CDR3 loop spans 14 amino acids. Germline V gene sequence: CDR1 SGHNT, CDR2 YYREEE (reference sequence). This CDR3 reads CASSSGLREHGYTF. As DNA, the CDR3 is TGTGCCAGCAGCTCGGGACTCAGAGAGCATGGCTACACCTTC.

The V and J genes are TRBV2 and TRBJ1-1; 11 nucleotides align to TRBD1. The CDR3 covers 14 residues. The J segment lost 7 bases and the V segment lost 5 bases, leaving 6 bases of the junction unmatched. Per germline, CDR1 SNHLY and CDR2 FYNNEI. This chain's CDR3 is CASSLDRGRDEAFF. The CDR3 region has the DNA TGTGCCAGCAGTTTGGACAGGGGGCGCGATGAAGCTTTCTTT.

The rearrangement uses TRBV5-6 and TRBJ2-5; D not resolved. Germline lookup yields CDR1 SGHDT and CDR2 YYEEEE. The CDR3 is 12 amino acids. Between the trimmed V and J ends, which lost 0 bases and 5 bases, there was a span of 5 bases. The CDR3 region has the DNA TGTGCCAGCAGCTTGGTGAGGGAGACCCAGTACTTC. This sequence encodes CASSLVRETQYF.

The chain joins TRBV5-5 to TRBJ1-5, with 9 bases identical to TRBD1. This CDR3 has 16 residues. V shed 4 bases and J 3 bases; nucleotides not matched to a gene: 8. CDR1 is SGHKS, CDR2 YYEKEE, per germline (reference sequence). In nucleotides, the CDR3 is TGTGCCAGCAGCGACGGGACAGGGCATGACAATCAGCCCCAGCATTTT. Residues: CASSDGTGHDNQPQHF.

The V gene is TRBV2, the J gene TRBJ2-5; 12 bases match TRBD1. V lost 4 bases to trimming and J lost 5 bases; unmatched junction nucleotides: 11. The germline gives CDR1 SNHLY, CDR2 FYNNEI. The CDR3 is 17 residues long. The CDR3 protein is CASSAGTGGSRRETQYF. The CDR3 DNA is TGTGCCAGCAGTGCCGGGACAGGGGGCTCGAGAAGGGAGACCCAGTACTTC.

This chain connects TRBV19 to TRBJ2-6; D call uncertain. V lost 3 bases, J lost 2 bases, and 8 bases lay in between. The CDR3 covers 15 residues. Germline V gene lookup returns CDR1 LNHDA and CDR2 SQIVND (reference sequence). In DNA form, the CDR3 reads TGTGCCAGTAGTATTCTGGCTCCTGGGGCCAACGTCCTGACTTTC. Its protein product is CASSILAPGANVLTF.

V is TRBV6-5 and J is TRBJ2-7; 8 bases map to TRBD2. Germline loops: CDR1 MNHEY, CDR2 SVGAGI. V trimming: 6 bases; J trimming: 2 bases; junction bases outside the gene matches: 9. The CDR3 totals 15 residues. CDR3 region: CASRYIIAGTYEQYF. In nucleotides, the CDR3 is TGTGCCAGCAGATACATTATAGCGGGAACCTACGAGCAGTACTTC.

The chain has TRBV5-1 and TRBJ2-7; 13 nucleotides match TRBD2. J was trimmed by 0 bases and V by 3 bases; bases with no gene match: 3. This CDR3 has 16 amino acids. The germline V gene encodes CDR1 SGHRS and CDR2 YFSETQ. The CDR3 sequence is CASSSTSGRDSYEQYF. The CDR3 nucleotides are TGCGCCAGCAGCTCTACTAGCGGGAGGGACTCCTACGAGCAGTACTTC.

The rearrangement links TRBV6-1 to TRBJ1-5, with D possibly being TRBD1 (5 bases). The germline CDR1 and CDR2 sequences are MNHNS and SASEGT. V lost 3 bases to trimming and J lost 3 bases, with 9 bases between them. The CDR3 runs 14 residues. CDR3 coding DNA: TGTGCCAGCAGTGACGGGGGTATCAATCAGCCCCAGCATTTT. Translated, it gives CASSDGGINQPQHF.

In this sample, this clone turned up a few times. The gene calls are TRBV3-1 (or the pseudogene TRBV3-2) and TRBJ1-2; perhaps TRBD1 as D (5 bases). This CDR3 is 15 amino acids long. V lost 0 bases to trimming and J lost 4 bases, with 12 bases between them. Per germline, CDR1 LGHDT and CDR2 YNNKEL (reference sequence). Written as DNA, the CDR3 is TGTGCCAGCAGCCAAGATCTGACAGTATTCTATGGCTACACCTTC. The encoded protein is CASSQDLTVFYGYTF.

The rearrangement uses TRBV9 and TRBJ1-1, with D possibly being TRBD1 (5 bases). Deletions cut 0 bases from V and 6 bases from J, with 15 bases between. CDR1 SGDLS and CDR2 YYNGEE come from the germline V gene. The CDR3 runs 15 residues. The CDR3 spells CASSVALGGRSEAFF. DNA for the CDR3: TGTGCCAGCAGCGTAGCTCTGGGGGGGAGGTCTGAAGCTTTCTTT.

The chain employs TRBV19 and TRBJ1-5; the D gene is possibly TRBD1 (5 bases). Deletions cut 5 bases from V and 6 bases from J, with 17 bases between. Germline CDR1 reads LNHDA; CDR2 reads SQIVND (reference sequence). CDR3 length: 15 amino acids. CDR3 DNA: TGTGCCAGTAGTTCCAGGGCCTCTAGAGGTCAGCCCCAGCATTTT. Translating it yields CASSSRASRGQPQHF. The full variable domain, rest sourced from reference TRBV19 and TRBJ1-5, is DGGITQSPKYLFRKEGQNVTLSCEQNLNHDAMYWYRQDPGQGLRLIYYSQIVNDFQKGDIAEGYSVSREKKESFPLTVTSAQKNPTAFYLCASSSRASRGQPQHFGDGTRLSIL.

The genes are TRBV7-2 and TRBJ2-7; D possibly corresponds to TRBD2 (5 bases). This CDR3 contains 14 residues. Deletions cut 5 bases from V and 4 bases from J, with 15 bases between. Germline V lookup: CDR1 SGHTA, CDR2 FQGNSA. The CDR3, as DNA: TGTGCCAGCAGCATCGGAGCGGTCTTTTACGAGCAGTACTTC. Its protein is CASSIGAVFYEQYF.